The 26 T cell receptor beta chains below come from one sample, sequenced in a study of identical twins. TCRdb re-called the 5' RACE reads with MiXCR, one entry per CDR3 protein. This repertoire shows about 1.7 million distinct CDR3 sequences, under 35% found once; its top ten account for over 0.25%. Sequencing was performed on cord blood. The origin of the receptors is a newborn girl in good health.

The table lists this clonotype with a few counts. This sequence joins TRBV3-1 and TRBJ2-1, with TRBD2 matching over 14 bases. V was clipped by 4 bases and J by 9 bases; unmatched bases: 5. Germline V gene sequence: CDR1 LGHDT, CDR2 YNNKEL (reference sequence). This CDR3 comprises 15 residues. The CDR3 region has the DNA TGTGCCAGCAGCCGGGGGACTAGCGGGAGCAGTGAGCAGTTCTTC. Encoded protein: CASSRGTSGSSEQFF.

This chain joins TRBV20-1 and TRBJ1-2; 9 positions agree with TRBD1. J lost 8 bases, V lost 6 bases, and 13 bases had no gene match. CDR3 length equals 14 residues. CDR1 is DFQATT and CDR2 is SNEGSKA in the germline V gene (reference sequence). CDR3: CSATETGGGEGYTF. The CDR3 DNA follows: TGCAGTGCGACGGAGACAGGGGGAGGGGAGGGCTACACCTTC.

The chain recombines TRBV20-1 with TRBJ1-2; D gene ambiguous. V was cut by 0 bases and J by 0 bases, with 14 bases left in between. CDR3 size: 16 residues. The germline V gene has CDR1 DFQATT and CDR2 SNEGSKA (reference sequence). The CDR3 spells CSAREPVLSANYGYTF. The DNA for the CDR3 is TGCAGTGCTAGAGAACCAGTTCTCTCAGCTAACTATGGCTACACCTTC.

This chain links TRBV27 with TRBJ2-7, with 9 bases aligning to TRBD1. Germline CDR1 MNHEY, CDR2 SMNVEV (reference sequence). With V trimmed by 6 bases and J by 7 bases, 10 bases remained unmatched. This CDR3 is built from 14 residues. CDR3 in amino acids: CASRPGQGHNEQYF. DNA for the CDR3: TGTGCCAGCAGACCGGGACAGGGTCACAATGAGCAGTACTTC.

The chain uses TRBV6-6 and TRBJ2-5; D is uncertain. Trimming cost V 5 bases and J 4 bases, with 14 bases left between them. Per germline, CDR1 MNHNY and CDR2 SVGAGI (reference sequence). The CDR3 spans 14 residues. The CDR3 sequence is CASSHPSTTETQYF. In DNA form, the CDR3 reads TGTGCCAGCAGTCATCCTAGTACTACAGAGACCCAGTACTTC.

This clonotype was recorded many times. The V call is TRBV5-1, the J call TRBJ2-1, with D tentatively TRBD1 (5 bases). The CDR3 consists of 16 residues. Germline-derived CDR1 and CDR2 are SGHRS and YFSETQ. V lost 3 bases to trimming and J lost 0 bases, with 13 bases between them. The CDR3 DNA sequence: TGCGCCAGCAGCTCAACAGGTACGAGCTCCTACAATGAGCAGTTCTTC. Protein product: CASSSTGTSSYNEQFF.

The J gene is TRBJ2-5, the V gene TRBV10-3; D might be TRBD1 (5 bases). The DNA end lines up better with TRBJ2-1; the J call may be wrong. The CDR3 is 12 amino acids. Per the germline V gene, CDR1 is ENHRY and CDR2 is SYGVKD. This chain's CDR3 is CATRQPQETQFF. The CDR3 DNA follows: TGTGCCACCAGACAGCCCCAAGAGACCCAGTTCTTC.

This clonotype was counted only a few times. The rearrangement uses TRBV5-1 and TRBJ2-3; possible D gene TRBD2, 5 bases. CDR1 and CDR2 from the germline V gene are SGHRS and YFSETQ. The germline V and J ends were trimmed by 4 bases and 2 bases, with 11 bases remaining between them. There are 14 residues in the CDR3. CDR3 sequence reads: CASSRDGVTDTQYF. DNA for the CDR3: TGCGCCAGCAGCCGCGACGGGGTCACAGATACGCAGTATTTT.

This clonotype was recorded a few times. V and J are TRBV4-1 and TRBJ2-5; weak D call: TRBD1 (6 bases). The CDR3 loop spans 14 amino acids. In germline, CDR1 is MGHRA, CDR2 YSYEKL. Trimming left V 3 bases short and J 2 bases short, with 10 bases between. CDR3 in amino acids: CASSHTGRQETQYF. CDR3 nucleotides: TGCGCCAGCAGCCACACAGGGAGACAAGAGACCCAGTACTTC.

The chain is built from TRBV7-9 and TRBJ2-3; 8 bases line up with TRBD2. V trimming: 1 base; J trimming: 4 bases; junction bases outside the gene matches: 7. The CDR3 length is 16 residues. In germline, CDR1 is SEHNR, CDR2 FQNEAQ (reference sequence). This CDR3 is CASSLGQREPPDTQYF. The CDR3, as DNA: TGTGCCAGCAGCTTAGGCCAGCGGGAGCCCCCAGATACGCAGTATTTT. Full variable domain (outside the CDR3, taken from reference TRBV7-9 and TRBJ2-3): DTGVSQNPRHKITKRGQNVTFRCDPISEHNRLYWYRQTLGQGPEFLTYFQNEAQLEKSRLLSDRFSAERPKGSFSTLEIQRTEQGDSAMYLCASSLGQREPPDTQYFGPGTRLTVL.

This clonotype has only a few counts. This rearrangement joins TRBV5-1 to TRBJ1-2; D call uncertain. The CDR3 has 16 amino acids. Germline CDR1 is SGHRS and CDR2 is YFSETQ. V was cut by 0 bases and J by 5 bases, with 17 bases left in between. The CDR3 loop reads CASSLGGSKGGYGYTF. CDR3 DNA sequence: TGCGCCAGCAGCTTGGGTGGTTCGAAGGGTGGATATGGCTACACCTTC.

J is TRBJ2-1 and V is TRBV5-1, with a weak D call TRBD2 (7 bases). The assigned J gene may be wrong: the sequence end matches TRBJ2-7 better. Germline V lookup: CDR1 SGHRS, CDR2 YFSETQ. This CDR3 spans 16 amino acids. CDR3: CASSPGSRGAYNEQYF. The DNA of the CDR3 is TGCGCCAGCAGCCCAGGCTCCCGGGGGGCCTACAATGAGCAGTACTTC.

This clonotype was recorded at least ten times. The chain uses TRBV12-3 or TRBV12-4 and TRBJ2-4; 8 bases fit TRBD2. J was trimmed by 0 bases and V by 8 bases; bases with no gene match: 6. CDR3 length: 15 amino acids. CDR3 sequence reads: CASGPGGVAKNIQYF. CDR3 nucleotide sequence: TGTGCCAGCGGCCCCGGGGGGGTAGCCAAAAACATTCAGTACTTC.

V gene TRBV6-6 combines with J gene TRBJ2-1, with D perhaps assigned TRBD1 or TRBD2 (5 bases each). This CDR3 contains 13 residues. The V end lost 0 bases, the J end lost 12 bases, and 12 bases lay between the germline ends. The germline V gene has CDR1 MNHNY and CDR2 SVGAGI (reference sequence). In DNA form, the CDR3 reads TGTGCCAGCAGTTACTCGGGGGTGGGGAGGCAGTTCTTC. Translation: CASSYSGVGRQFF.

As concerns this clonotype: The germline gene is not matched at one end of the junction; a read error may be the cause. The CDR3 is CSAGDRGTDTQYF. The CDR3 DNA reads as TGCAGTGCTGGAGATCGAGGCACAGATACGCAGTATTTT. This sequence joins TRBV20-1 and TRBJ2-3; the D is unclear. The CDR3 sequence is 13 residues long. Germline CDR1 is DFQATT and CDR2 is SNEGSKA (reference sequence).

The chain carries TRBV7-9 and TRBJ2-1; perhaps TRBD2 as D (6 bases). The CDR3 length is 17 residues. The germline CDR1 and CDR2 sequences are SEHNR and FQNEAQ (reference sequence). The V gene lost 3 bases and the J gene lost 3 bases, with 18 bases spanning the gap. The CDR3 region is CASSFAGWWGVYNEQFF. DNA of the CDR3: TGTGCCAGCAGCTTCGCTGGGTGGTGGGGGGTCTACAATGAGCAGTTCTTC.

This clonotype was detected only a few times. V gene TRBV6-1 combines with J gene TRBJ2-1; 9 positions agree with TRBD2. V trimming: 6 bases; J trimming: 8 bases; junction bases outside the gene matches: 11. Germline V gene data show CDR1 as MNHNS and CDR2 as SASEGT. The CDR3 is 15 amino acids. The CDR3: CASRPPAGGQDEQFF. In nucleotides, the CDR3 is TGTGCCAGCAGGCCGCCCGCGGGGGGGCAGGATGAGCAGTTCTTC.

The sample holds a few counts of this clonotype. This sequence joins TRBV6-6 and TRBJ2-7, with 8 nucleotides matching TRBD2. The CDR3 runs 15 residues. CDR1 and CDR2 (germline): MNHNY, SVGAGI (reference sequence). Trimming cost V 7 bases and J 2 bases; bases outside gene matches: 10. In nucleotides, the CDR3 is TGTGCCAGCACCCCCTCTATAGCGGGAACCTACGAGCAGTACTTC. Its protein is CASTPSIAGTYEQYF.

This clonotype was picked up many times. The chain is built from TRBV5-1 and TRBJ2-3, with a tentative D call TRBD2 (5 bases). The CDR3 is 15 residues long. Germline CDR1 reads SGHRS; CDR2 reads YFSETQ. V was trimmed by 0 bases and J by 1 base, leaving 9 bases between them. The CDR3 DNA reads TGCGCCAGCAGCTTGGGAGGGCCCGGCACAGATACGCAGTATTTT. Translating it yields CASSLGGPGTDTQYF.

This clonotype was counted only a few times. This sequence joins TRBV7-2 and TRBJ2-2; 7 nucleotides line up with TRBD1. V lost 1 base to trimming and J lost 5 bases; unmatched junction nucleotides: 7. CDR1 and CDR2 from the germline V gene are SGHTA and FQGNSA. The CDR3 totals 16 residues. The CDR3 loop reads CASSLVLWDRTGELFF. The CDR3 DNA follows: TGTGCCAGCAGCTTAGTGCTGTGGGACAGAACCGGGGAGCTGTTTTTT.

The gene calls are TRBV7-9 and TRBJ1-5; D remains ambiguous. The V gene lost 5 bases and the J gene lost 5 bases, with 13 bases spanning the gap. Germline V gene data show CDR1 as SEHNR and CDR2 as FQNEAQ (reference sequence). This CDR3 region has 14 residues. In DNA form, the CDR3 reads TGTGCCAGCAGCACACACTCACGAGATCAGCCCCAGCATTTT. Residues: CASSTHSRDQPQHF.

This clonotype appeared a few times. The chain has TRBV4-1 and TRBJ1-5, with D maybe TRBD1 (6 bases). V was cut by 3 bases and J by 3 bases, with 9 bases left in between. The CDR3 runs to 14 residues. Germline V gives CDR1 MGHRA, CDR2 YSYEKL. Written as DNA, the CDR3 is TGCGCCAGCAGCCATCGACAGGCCAATCAGCCCCAGCATTTT. Translated: CASSHRQANQPQHF.

The chain has TRBV20-1 and TRBJ2-3; TRBD1 aligns across 8 bases. Germline V CDR1 and CDR2: DFQATT, SNEGSKA (reference sequence). This CDR3 is 15 amino acids long. With V trimmed by 5 bases and J by 3 bases, 10 bases remained unmatched. The CDR3 bases are TGCAGTGCTCCGGACAGGGCCGATGGGACAGATACGCAGTATTTT. Protein product: CSAPDRADGTDTQYF.

The chain couples TRBV2 to TRBJ1-2; 9 bases map to TRBD1. Germline loops: CDR1 SNHLY, CDR2 FYNNEI. The V and J ends lost 6 bases and 4 bases, in that order; junction bases with no gene match: 15. This CDR3 contains 17 residues. CDR3 DNA sequence: TGTGCCAGCAGACTTGCCCCACGGGACAGGGCAAGCTATGGCTACACCTTC. As protein: CASRLAPRDRASYGYTF.

The table lists this clonotype with a few counts. The chain uses TRBV10-3 and TRBJ2-6, with a tentative D call TRBD1 (6 bases). Germline V gives CDR1 ENHRY, CDR2 SYGVKD. Trimming pared 2 bases from V and 1 base from J, leaving 15 bases between. The CDR3 extends over 18 amino acids. CDR3 nucleotide sequence: TGTGCCATCAGTGAGGCGGCCGGACAGCTATCTGGGGCCAACGTCCTGACTTTC. Its protein product is CAISEAAGQLSGANVLTF.

The DNA of the CDR3 is TGCAGTGCTAGCGAGGACCGCTTTAATGAAAAACTGTTTTTT. Amino acid sequence: CSASEDRFNEKLFF. This chain joins TRBV20-1 and TRBJ1-4; D is uncertain. Trimming cost V 3 bases and J 4 bases, with 12 bases left between them. The CDR3 spans 14 residues. Germline CDR1 is DFQATT and CDR2 is SNEGSKA (reference sequence).